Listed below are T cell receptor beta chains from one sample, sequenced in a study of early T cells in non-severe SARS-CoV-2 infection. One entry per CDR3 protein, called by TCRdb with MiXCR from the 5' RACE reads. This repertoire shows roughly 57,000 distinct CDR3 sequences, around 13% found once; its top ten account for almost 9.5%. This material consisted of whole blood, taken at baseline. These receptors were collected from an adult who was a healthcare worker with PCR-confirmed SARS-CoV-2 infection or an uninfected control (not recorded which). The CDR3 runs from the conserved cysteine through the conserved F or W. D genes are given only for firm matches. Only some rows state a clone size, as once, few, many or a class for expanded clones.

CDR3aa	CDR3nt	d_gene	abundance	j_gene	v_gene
CASSRGQNIQYF	TGTGCCAGCAGTAGGGGACAAAACATTCAGTACTTC	-	-	TRBJ2-4	TRBV28
CASSAVGNTEAFF	TGTGCCAGCAGTGCGGTAGGGAACACTGAAGCTTTCTTT	-	-	TRBJ1-1	TRBV25-1
CASSYGQGRHNEQFF	TGTGCCAGCAGTTACGGACAGGGGCGCCACAATGAGCAGTTCTTC	TRBD1	few	TRBJ2-1	TRBV6-6
CASSQNLVGTQYF	TGTGCCAGCAGCCAGAACCTAGTGGGGACCCAGTACTTC	-	-	TRBJ2-5	TRBV4-2
CASSLAVGAVDTQYF	TGTGCCAGCAGCTTAGCGGTGGGGGCGGTTGATACGCAGTATTTT	-	few	TRBJ2-3	TRBV11-2
CSAPNRGTKNIQYF	TGCAGTGCACCCAACAGGGGTACCAAAAACATTCAGTACTTC	TRBD1	few	TRBJ2-4	TRBV20-1
CASSPLRITEAFF	TGTGCCAGCAGTCCCTTAAGGATCACTGAAGCTTTCTTT	-	-	TRBJ1-1	TRBV6-2/TRBV6-3
CAWTGGGYGYTF	TGTGCCTGGACGGGAGGGGGCTATGGCTACACCTTC	-	-	TRBJ1-2	TRBV30
CAARRPSTDTQYF	TGTGCCGCGAGACGCCCTAGCACAGATACGCAGTATTTT	-	-	TRBJ2-3	TRBV21-1
CASSRTRGQGTSEQYF	TGTGCCAGCAGCCGAACCCGGGGACAGGGGACGAGTGAGCAGTACTTC	TRBD1	-	TRBJ2-7	TRBV3-1
CASSLRENYEQYF	TGTGCCAGCAGTTTACGAGAGAACTACGAGCAGTACTTC	-	many	TRBJ2-7	TRBV27
CASTVPGQGARVTQYF	TGTGCCAGCACCGTCCCGGGACAGGGGGCGAGGGTTACGCAGTATTTT	TRBD1	many	TRBJ2-3	TRBV12-3/TRBV12-4
CASSDQGIAKNIQYF	TGTGCCAGCAGTGACCAGGGGATAGCCAAAAACATTCAGTACTTC	-	many	TRBJ2-4	TRBV6-1
CASTAGQGEDQPQHF	TGTGCCAGTACCGCGGGACAGGGAGAGGATCAGCCCCAGCATTTT	TRBD1	few	TRBJ1-5	TRBV19
CASNFRGGQGNEQFF	TGTGCCAGTAACTTTAGGGGGGGTCAGGGAAATGAGCAGTTCTTC	-	few	TRBJ2-1	TRBV19
CASSQDPGGRADTQYF	TGCGCCAGCAGCCAAGATCCGGGAGGACGCGCAGATACGCAGTATTTT	TRBD2	-	TRBJ2-3	TRBV4-3
CASSLTGQSPLHF	TGTGCCAGCAGCTTAACGGGGCAGTCCCCCCTCCACTTT	-	-	TRBJ1-6	TRBV7-2
CASSLIGLAGKNEQFF	TGTGCCAGCAGCTTGATTGGACTAGCGGGGAAGAATGAGCAGTTCTTC	TRBD2	few	TRBJ2-1	TRBV5-5
CSPRTGVVNTEAFF	TGCAGTCCCAGGACAGGGGTGGTGAACACTGAAGCTTTCTTT	TRBD1	few	TRBJ1-1	TRBV20-1
CASSLDAGVQNQPQHF	TGTGCCAGCAGCTTAGATGCAGGGGTCCAAAATCAGCCCCAGCATTTT	-	few	TRBJ1-5	TRBV7-2
CSALANTGELFF	TGCAGTGCCTTAGCGAACACCGGGGAGCTGTTTTTT	-	-	TRBJ2-2	TRBV20-1
CSARGAGEQYF	TGCAGCGCGAGGGGGGCTGGAGAGCAGTACTTC	-	few	TRBJ2-7	TRBV20-1
CSVEGQTVTDTQYF	TGCAGCGTTGAAGGCCAGACAGTCACAGATACGCAGTATTTT	-	many	TRBJ2-3	TRBV29-1
CASSRIETSGRNEQFF	TGTGCCAGCAGCCGGATCGAGACTAGCGGGAGGAATGAGCAGTTCTTC	TRBD2	-	TRBJ2-1	TRBV7-3
CASSFIELAGWNEQFF	TGTGCCAGCAGCTTTATTGAACTAGCGGGGTGGAATGAGCAGTTCTTC	TRBD2	many	TRBJ2-1	TRBV5-5
CASSQDPGYQETQYF	TGTGCCAGCAGCCAAGATCCCGGATACCAAGAGACCCAGTACTTC	-	-	TRBJ2-5	TRBV4-2
CASSRNRWETQHF	TGTGCCAGCAGCCGAAATAGATGGGAGACCCAGCATTTT	-	many	TRBJ1-5	TRBV12-3/TRBV12-4
CATSRDLGDTGELFF	TGTGCCACCAGCAGAGATCTGGGAGACACCGGGGAGCTGTTTTTT	-	few	TRBJ2-2	TRBV15
CATSWQQGYEQYF	TGTGCCACCAGCTGGCAACAGGGCTACGAGCAGTACTTC	-	few	TRBJ2-7	TRBV15
CASSSGLIQETQYF	TGCGCCAGCAGCTCGGGATTAATTCAAGAGACCCAGTACTTC	-	-	TRBJ2-5	TRBV5-1
CASSLDLDTQYF	TGCGCCAGCAGCTTGGACCTAGATACGCAGTATTTT	-	many	TRBJ2-3	TRBV5-1
CASSPWTGGRTGELFF	TGTGCCAGCAGTCCTTGGACAGGGGGTCGCACCGGGGAGCTGTTTTTT	TRBD1	few	TRBJ2-2	TRBV28
CASSLGAETQYF	TGCGCCAGCAGCTTGGGGGCAGAGACCCAGTACTTC	-	-	TRBJ2-5	TRBV5-1
CASSLGLAGVQETQYF	TGTGCCAGCAGCTTAGGGCTAGCGGGGGTCCAAGAGACCCAGTACTTC	TRBD2	few	TRBJ2-5	TRBV7-2
CASSYYRGTGNGYTF	TGTGCCAGCAGTTACTACCGGGGGACAGGGAATGGCTACACCTTC	TRBD1	few	TRBJ1-2	TRBV6-5
CASSLARGEQFF	TGTGCCAGCAGTTTAGCGCGGGGTGAGCAGTTCTTC	-	-	TRBJ2-1	TRBV12-3/TRBV12-4
CASSFDKNYGYTF	TGTGCCAGCAGTTTCGACAAAAACTATGGCTACACCTTC	-	few	TRBJ1-2	TRBV12-3/TRBV12-4
CASSVIRGADEQFF	TGTGCCAGCAGTGTCATTCGGGGGGCAGATGAGCAGTTCTTC	-	many	TRBJ2-1	TRBV6-1
CASSMTPRGQPQHF	TGTGCCAGCAGTATGACACCAAGGGGTCAGCCCCAGCATTTT	-	few	TRBJ1-5	TRBV28
CSVDSTTHGYTF	TGCAGCGTTGACAGTACGACGCATGGCTACACCTTC	-	few	TRBJ1-2	TRBV29-1
CASEQGYGEAFF	TGTGCCAGCGAACAGGGATATGGTGAAGCTTTCTTT	-	few	TRBJ1-1	TRBV6-6